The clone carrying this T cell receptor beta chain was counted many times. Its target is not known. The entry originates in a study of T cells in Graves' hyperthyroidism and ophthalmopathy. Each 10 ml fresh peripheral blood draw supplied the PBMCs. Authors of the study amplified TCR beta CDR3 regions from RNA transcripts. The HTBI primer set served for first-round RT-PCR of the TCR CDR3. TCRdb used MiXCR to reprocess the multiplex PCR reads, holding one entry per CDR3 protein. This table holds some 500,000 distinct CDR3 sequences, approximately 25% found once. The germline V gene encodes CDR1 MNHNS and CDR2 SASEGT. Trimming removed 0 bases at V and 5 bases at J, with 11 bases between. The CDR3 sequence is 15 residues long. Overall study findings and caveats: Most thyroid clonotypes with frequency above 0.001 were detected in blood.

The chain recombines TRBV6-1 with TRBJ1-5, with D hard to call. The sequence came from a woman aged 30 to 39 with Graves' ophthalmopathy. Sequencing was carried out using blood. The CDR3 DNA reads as TGTGCCAGCAGTGAAGCGTCGATGGGTTATCAGCCCCAGCATTTT. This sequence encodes CASSEASMGYQPQHF.